One and the same sample provided the 5 T cell receptor beta chains below, sequenced in a study of T cell repertoires in cytomegalovirus infection. TCRdb independently ran MiXCR on the reads; one entry per CDR3 protein. The sample has about 920,000 distinct CDR3 sequences, around 32% seen once. Which antigens these TCRs recognize remains unknown. The sequenced sample was cultured CD8+ T cells from PBMCs, obtained from culture after CMV antigen stimulation. The source is a human donor in good health (CMV status not recorded). Some clones in this sample may be carry-over from other donors' samples.

In its sample, this clonotype was seen a few times. This chain links TRBV11-2 with TRBJ1-2; TRBD1 agrees at 11 bases. CDR1 SGHAT and CDR2 FQNNGV come from the germline V gene. The CDR3 covers 18 residues. The J segment lost 4 bases and the V segment lost 5 bases, leaving 15 bases of the junction unmatched. The CDR3 DNA reads as TGTGCCAGCAGCCTCCGGGACAGGGGGGGTAGAGGGATCTATGGCTACACCTTC. Protein product: CASSLRDRGGRGIYGYTF.

This clonotype was found a few times. The chain joins TRBV12-3 or TRBV12-4 to TRBJ2-2; D call uncertain. V lost 2 bases and J 0 bases, leaving 10 bases between the germline ends. The CDR3 length is 16 residues. The CDR3 DNA sequence: TGTGCCAGCAGTTTATCCTCAGCGACGAACACCGGGGAGCTGTTTTTT. Translating it yields CASSLSSATNTGELFF.

This clonotype was observed at least ten times. This chain joins TRBV12-3 or TRBV12-4 and TRBJ1-2; maybe TRBD1 (6 bases). This CDR3 has 12 residues. V lost 5 bases, J lost 8 bases, and 12 bases lay in between. The CDR3 sequence is CASSPNRDGYTF. The DNA for the CDR3 is TGTGCCAGCAGTCCCAACAGGGACGGCTACACCTTC.

The J gene is TRBJ2-1, the V gene TRBV28; the match to TRBD1 covers 11 bases. Germline CDR1 reads MDHEN; CDR2 reads SYDVKM. This CDR3 is 15 amino acids long. V shed 6 bases, J shed 7 bases, and the junction held 8 bases outside the gene matches. CDR3: CASSTDRGLFNEQFF. The CDR3 nucleotides read TGTGCCAGCAGCACGGACAGGGGGCTGTTTAATGAGCAGTTCTTC.

Here the CDR3 reads CSVEARGYGYTF. The CDR3 bases are TGCAGCGTTGAAGCTAGGGGTTACGGCTACACCTTC. This chain links TRBV29-1 with TRBJ1-2; perhaps TRBD1 as D (5 bases). Germline V CDR1 and CDR2: SQVTM, ANQGSEA. Trimming left V 1 base short and J 8 bases short, with 11 bases between. CDR3 length equals 12 residues.